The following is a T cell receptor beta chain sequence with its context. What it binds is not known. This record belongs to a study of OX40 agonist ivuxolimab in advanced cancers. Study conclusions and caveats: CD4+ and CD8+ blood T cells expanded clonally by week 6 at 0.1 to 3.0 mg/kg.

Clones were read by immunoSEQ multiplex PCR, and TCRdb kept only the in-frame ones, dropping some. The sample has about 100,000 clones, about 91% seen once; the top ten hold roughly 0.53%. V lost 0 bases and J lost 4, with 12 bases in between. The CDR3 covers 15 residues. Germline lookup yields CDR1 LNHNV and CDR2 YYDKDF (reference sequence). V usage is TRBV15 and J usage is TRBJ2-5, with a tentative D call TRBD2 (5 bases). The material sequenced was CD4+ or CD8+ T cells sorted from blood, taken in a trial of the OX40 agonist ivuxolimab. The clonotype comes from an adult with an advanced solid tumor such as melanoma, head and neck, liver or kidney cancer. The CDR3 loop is CATSREARGLETQYF. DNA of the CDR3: TGTGCCACCAGCAGAGAGGCTAGAGGGTTAGAGACCCAGTACTTC.